This is a list of T cell receptor beta chains from one sample in a study of cytomegalovirus exposure and HLA in healthy donors. Produced via immunoSEQ multiplex PCR; TCRdb's table is partial and in-frame only. Of some 140,000 clones listed, around 80% are singletons. Source material: PBMCs. These receptors originate from a male donor in good health and CMV-seropositive. The CDR3 runs from the conserved cysteine through the conserved F or W. D genes are given only for firm matches. Size tells how often a clone was seen (once, few, many) or the class of an expanded clone, and some rows leave it out.

size: once; J: TRBJ1-6; V: TRBV27; D: .; DNA: TGTGCCAGCAGTTTTGAGGGCGGTTATAATTCACCCCTCCACTTT; CDR3: CASSFEGGYNSPLHF
size: .; J: TRBJ2-3; V: TRBV9; D: TRBD2; DNA: TGTGCCAGCAGCGCACTCGGACTAGCAGTCGGTTGGGATACGCAGTATTTT; CDR3: CASSALGLAVGWDTQYF
size: .; J: TRBJ2-7; V: TRBV9; D: TRBD2; DNA: TGTGCCAGCAGCGTATCTAGCGGAGATTACGAGCAGTACTTC; CDR3: CASSVSSGDYEQYF
size: .; J: TRBJ2-2; V: TRBV5-1; D: TRBD2; DNA: TGCGCCAGCAGCTTGGCTGGCGGGAGCCTCTCTTACACCGGGGAGCTGTTTTTT; CDR3: CASSLAGGSLSYTGELFF
size: .; J: TRBJ1-2; V: TRBV19; D: .; DNA: TGTGCCAGTAGTATCGGGGGGCGCCGGGGGGGTGGCTACACCTTC; CDR3: CASSIGGRRGGGYTF
size: .; J: TRBJ1-5; V: TRBV19; D: .; DNA: TGTGCCAGTAGTATTTCCAGGGGAAGGAGCAATCAGCCCCAGCATTTT; CDR3: CASSISRGRSNQPQHF
size: .; J: TRBJ2-3; V: TRBV28; D: .; DNA: TGTGCCAGCAGTTCACCCGCGGTTCCAGATACGCAGTATTTT; CDR3: CASSSPAVPDTQYF
size: .; J: TRBJ1-1; V: TRBV10-2; D: .; DNA: TGCGCCAGCAGTGATTGGGTAGGGGGTAACACTGAAGCTTTCTTT; CDR3: CASSDWVGGNTEAFF
size: .; J: TRBJ1-1; V: TRBV25-1; D: .; DNA: TGTGCCAGCAGTGAATATAGGTCAGGGAACACTGAAGCTTTCTTT; CDR3: CASSEYRSGNTEAFF
size: .; J: TRBJ1-1; V: TRBV5-4; D: TRBD1; DNA: TGTGCCAGCAACATACCACCGGGACAGTTTTTAAACACTGAAGCTTTCTTT; CDR3: CASNIPPGQFLNTEAFF
size: once; J: TRBJ2-2; V: TRBV5-1; D: TRBD2; DNA: TGCGCCAGCAGCTCGGGACTAGCGGCTCCCGGGGAGCTGTTTTTT; CDR3: CASSSGLAAPGELFF
size: .; J: TRBJ1-5; V: TRBV19; D: TRBD1; DNA: TGTGCCAGTAGGGACAGGGGAAGTCAGCCCCAGCATTTT; CDR3: CASRDRGSQPQHF
size: .; J: TRBJ1-2; V: TRBV27; D: .; DNA: TGTGCCAGCAGTTCCGGACTATATGGCTACACCTTC; CDR3: CASSSGLYGYTF
size: .; J: TRBJ2-2; V: TRBV30; D: .; DNA: TGTGCCTGGATGTTTGGCGGGACCGGGGAGCTGTTTTTT; CDR3: CAWMFGGTGELFF
size: .; J: TRBJ1-2; V: TRBV5-1; D: .; DNA: TGCGCCAGCAGCTTGCTTGGGACACTCACGGATGGCTACACCTTC; CDR3: CASSLLGTLTDGYTF
size: .; J: TRBJ2-7; V: TRBV5-1; D: .; DNA: TGCGCCAGCAGCAACCCCCTAGCAGGCGAGCAGTACTTC; CDR3: CASSNPLAGEQYF
size: .; J: TRBJ2-7; V: TRBV18; D: .; DNA: TGTGCCAGCTCACCGCTTGCCGGCTCCTACGAGCAGTACTTC; CDR3: CASSPLAGSYEQYF
size: few; J: TRBJ2-3; V: TRBV7-6; D: TRBD1; DNA: TGTGCCAGCAGCTCGAGATTACGGGACAGGGAAAAAGATACGCAGTATTTT; CDR3: CASSSRLRDREKDTQYF
size: .; J: TRBJ2-7; V: TRBV19; D: .; DNA: TGTGCCAGTAGTGCCCAGGGATCCTACGAGCAGTACTTC; CDR3: CASSAQGSYEQYF
size: .; J: TRBJ2-5; V: TRBV11-2; D: .; DNA: TGTGCCAGCAGCGCCCTACTAGCAGAACAAGAGACCCAGTACTTC; CDR3: CASSALLAEQETQYF
size: .; J: TRBJ1-1; V: TRBV10-1; D: .; DNA: TGCGCCAGCCAACTTATCGGGGGCACTGAAGCTTTCTTT; CDR3: CASQLIGGTEAFF
size: .; J: TRBJ2-7; V: TRBV21-1; D: .; DNA: TGTGCCAGCAGCAAAGGGGACAGGGGGTACGAGCAGTACTTC; CDR3: CASSKGDRGYEQYF
size: .; J: TRBJ2-7; V: TRBV7-3; D: TRBD2; DNA: TGTGCCAGCAGCCTCGAGCGGGGGGGCTACGAGCAGTACTTC; CDR3: CASSLERGGYEQYF
size: .; J: TRBJ2-3; V: TRBV29-1; D: TRBD2; DNA: TGCAGCGTGTCAACTAGCGGGGGACCCCCAGATACGCAGTATTTT; CDR3: CSVSTSGGPPDTQYF
size: .; J: TRBJ2-3; V: TRBV10-3; D: .; DNA: TGTGCCACCTCCAGTGGGAGGGGGGTTGAGGCGCAGTATTTT; CDR3: CATSSGRGVEAQYF
size: once; J: TRBJ2-5; V: TRBV30; D: .; DNA: TGTGCCTGGAGTGTCGGGGAGACCCAGTACTTC; CDR3: CAWSVGETQYF
size: .; J: TRBJ1-2; V: TRBV19; D: TRBD1; DNA: TGTGCCAGTAGTATTAAATGGGACAGAGGCTACACCTTC; CDR3: CASSIKWDRGYTF
size: .; J: TRBJ1-2; V: TRBV7-9; D: .; DNA: TGTGCCAGCAGTACAACGGGCCTCCGAGGGTATGGCTACACCTTC; CDR3: CASSTTGLRGYGYTF
size: .; J: TRBJ1-1; V: TRBV14; D: TRBD1; DNA: TGTGCCAGCAGCGACCGGGACAGGGGGGAGAACACTGAAGCTTTCTTT; CDR3: CASSDRDRGENTEAFF
size: .; J: TRBJ2-7; V: TRBV18; D: .; DNA: TGTGCCAGCTCACCTACCCAGGGTTCCTACGAGCAGTACTTC; CDR3: CASSPTQGSYEQYF
size: .; J: TRBJ1-1; V: TRBV30; D: .; DNA: TGTGCCTGGAGTCAGGTGAACACTGAAGCTTTCTTT; CDR3: CAWSQVNTEAFF
size: .; J: TRBJ1-2; V: TRBV7-2; D: TRBD1; DNA: TGTGCCAGCAGCGCCTTGACAGGGTTTGGCGGCTACACCTTC; CDR3: CASSALTGFGGYTF
size: .; J: TRBJ2-1; V: TRBV12-2; D: .; DNA: TGTGCAAGTCGCCCGTACACAAAAGACCTAGCGTCCAATGAGCAGTTCTTC; CDR3: CASRPYTKDLASNEQFF
size: .; J: TRBJ2-1; V: TRBV5-1; D: .; DNA: TGCGCCAGCAGCTTGGCAGGGTTTTTCTACAATGAGCAGTTCTTC; CDR3: CASSLAGFFYNEQFF
size: .; J: TRBJ2-1; V: TRBV6-5; D: TRBD2; DNA: TGTGCCAGCATTAAGGCACTAGCGGGACCCAATGAGCAGTTCTTC; CDR3: CASIKALAGPNEQFF